The 24 T cell receptor beta chains below come from one sample, sequenced in a study of Graves' ophthalmopathy and Graves' hyperthyroidism (dated by TCRdb to 2017 to 2018). Sequencing was performed on an Illumina HiSeq 2000. For repertoire sequencing, TCR beta CDR3 regions were amplified from RNA transcripts. The first round of RT-PCR was done with HTBI primers and the Qiagen OneStep RT-PCR kit, and was followed by a second round of multiplex PCR, then size selection and purification. TCRdb redid the processing of the public reads, applying fastp at Q25 and MiXCR, and retained in-frame beta chains. Rows are unified per CDR3 protein, each entry keeping the most common DNA and genes. The sample yields approximately 380,000 distinct CDR3 sequences; 20% to 25% were counted once. Of the sample, 2.5% to 3.5% falls within the top ten clones. Sequences were obtained from peripheral blood. These receptors all stem from a woman between 18 and 29 years old with stable Graves' hyperthyroidism. Donor details come from another sample of the same person, matched by shared clones.

This clonotype was counted many times. The genes are TRBV30 and TRBJ2-7; D gene uncertain. The CDR3 contains 13 residues. Between the trimmed V and J ends, which lost 2 bases and 5 bases, there was a span of 13 bases. Per germline, CDR1 GTSNPN and CDR2 SVGIG (reference sequence). The CDR3 nucleotides are TGTGCCTGGAGTTTATACGGTGCCAACGAGCAGTACTTC. This encodes CAWSLYGANEQYF.

This clonotype occurred a few times. This sequence joins TRBV12-3 or TRBV12-4 and TRBJ1-1, with D unclear. This CDR3 contains 13 residues. V was pared by 7 bases and J by 1 base, with 10 bases between. CDR3 sequence reads: CASNYKGNTEAFF. For the CDR3, the DNA is TGTGCCAGCAACTACAAGGGGAACACTGAAGCTTTCTTT.

This clonotype came up many times. The chain has TRBV7-2 and TRBJ2-2; tentatively, D is TRBD1 (6 bases). V was trimmed by 2 bases and J by 7 bases, leaving 11 bases between them. Germline values: CDR1 SGHTA, CDR2 FQGNSA. There are 14 residues in the CDR3. The CDR3 DNA reads TGTGCCAGCAGCTTACAGGGGTTGGTCGGGGAGCTGTTTTTT. It specifies CASSLQGLVGELFF.

This clonotype was observed a few times. V and J are TRBV10-3 and TRBJ2-7, with 9 bases lining up with TRBD1. Germline trimming cut 8 bases from V and 2 bases from J; bases unmatched to any gene: 7. The CDR3 extends over 14 amino acids. CDR1 and CDR2 (germline): ENHRY, SYGVKD. CDR3 sequence: CAIVTGQGPYEQYF. CDR3 coding DNA: TGTGCCATCGTGACTGGACAGGGGCCCTACGAGCAGTACTTC.

This clonotype was observed at least ten times. This sequence joins TRBV25-1 and TRBJ2-2; 10 bases align to TRBD2. CDR1 MGHDK and CDR2 SYGVNS come from the germline V gene. With V trimmed by 2 bases and J by 3 bases, 0 bases remained unmatched. This CDR3 contains 15 residues. In DNA, the CDR3 is TGTGCCAGCAGTGAAAGCGGGAGGGACACCGGGGAGCTGTTTTTT. This codes for CASSESGRDTGELFF.

To note about this clonotype: A junction end diverges from the germline sequence, so it may reflect a read error. The V and J genes are TRBV10-2 and TRBJ2-7, with 10 bases identical to TRBD2. The germline gives CDR1 WSHSY, CDR2 SAAADI. CDR3 length equals 18 residues. CDR3 region: CASSEGSSGRVMPYDQYF. The CDR3 region has the DNA TGCGCCAGCAGTGAGGGGTCGAGCGGGAGGGTCATGCCCTACGATCAGTACTTC.

This clonotype appeared many times. This sequence joins TRBV29-1 and TRBJ2-7, with D perhaps given as TRBD1 or TRBD2 (5 bases each). The CDR3 is 14 residues long. Germline V gene lookup returns CDR1 SQVTM and CDR2 ANQGSEA. With 6 bases removed from V and 6 bases from J, the gap between germline ends came to 21 bases. CDR3 in DNA: TGCAGCGTACGACCGGGACCAACTCCTACCGAGCAGTACTTC. This encodes CSVRPGPTPTEQYF.

The sample holds many counts of this clonotype. The chain has TRBV7-3 and TRBJ2-2; TRBD2 might be the D (6 bases). The CDR3 is 16 amino acids. CDR1 SGHTA and CDR2 FQGTGA come from the germline V gene. Trimming stripped 4 bases from V and 4 bases from J, with 16 bases between. In nucleotides, the CDR3 is TGTGCCAGCAGCTATGGGACTCTCATGGGCACCGGGGAGCTGTTTTTT. It yields the protein CASSYGTLMGTGELFF.

This clonotype was seen ten or more times. The chain joins TRBV25-1 to TRBJ2-5; D might be TRBD1 (6 bases). V lost 4 bases to trimming and J lost 5 bases, with 11 bases between them. This CDR3 region has 13 residues. Germline V lookup: CDR1 MGHDK, CDR2 SYGVNS. CDR3 DNA: TGTGCCAGCAGTGTGGGGGCCCGTGAGACCCAGTACTTC. Its protein product is CASSVGARETQYF. Full variable domain (remainder filled in from reference TRBV25-1 and TRBJ2-5): EADIYQTPRYLVIGTGKKITLECSQTMGHDKMYWYQQDPGMELHLIHYSYGVNSTEKGDLSSESTVSRIRTEHFPLTLESARPSHTSQYLCASSVGARETQYFGPGTRLLVL.

This clonotype was found many times. The CDR3 sequence is CASSNTGTSYEQYF. Written as DNA, the CDR3 is TGTGCCAGCAGTAACACAGGGACCTCCTACGAGCAGTACTTC. This chain links TRBV28 with TRBJ2-7; D perhaps matches TRBD1 (6 bases). Trimming pared 5 bases from V and 0 bases from J, leaving 11 bases between. The CDR3 has 14 amino acids. Germline V lookup: CDR1 MDHEN, CDR2 SYDVKM.

This clonotype was seen repeatedly, ten times or more. The V call is TRBV27, the J call TRBJ1-1, with D possibly matching TRBD1 (5 bases). V dropped 0 bases and J dropped 5 bases, with 10 bases sitting between them. CDR1 and CDR2 (germline): MNHEY, SMNVEV (reference sequence). CDR3 size: 14 residues. In nucleotides, the CDR3 is TGTGCCAGCAGTTTATCGGGGCATGGGACTGAAGCTTTCTTT. The encoded protein is CASSLSGHGTEAFF.

In this sample, this clonotype turned up many times. The V and J genes are TRBV7-8 and TRBJ2-7; 13 positions match TRBD2. Germline loops: CDR1 SGHVS, CDR2 FQNEAQ. Trimming took 5 bases from V and 5 from J; bases not matched to a gene: 6. CDR3 length: 15 amino acids. The CDR3 sequence is CASSVGTSGNHEQYF. The CDR3 nucleotides read TGTGCCAGCAGCGTAGGGACTAGCGGGAATCACGAGCAGTACTTC.

The table lists this clonotype with many counts. This chain links TRBV4-3 with TRBJ2-4; D tentatively reads TRBD1 or TRBD2 (5 bases each). The CDR3 contains 13 residues. V was pared by 1 base and J by 8 bases, with 9 bases between. Germline assignment: CDR1 LGHNA and CDR2 YSLEER. The CDR3 bases are TGCGCCAGCAGCCAAGGACAGAGGGACATTCAGTACTTC. Amino acids: CASSQGQRDIQYF.

This clonotype showed up many times. The V gene is TRBV6-1, the J gene TRBJ2-5; D might be TRBD2 (6 bases). V was clipped by 2 bases and J by 4 bases, with 14 bases between them. CDR3 length equals 15 residues. Germline assignment: CDR1 MNHNS and CDR2 SASEGT. In DNA, the CDR3 is TGTGCCAGCAGTGAACTCGCCGGGAGTACAGAGACCCAGTACTTC. This translates into CASSELAGSTETQYF.

A remark on this clonotype: A read error may produce the germline difference seen at one junction end. This chain links TRBV7-2 with TRBJ1-1; D possibly corresponds to TRBD1 (5 bases). The CDR3 loop spans 13 amino acids. Looked up from germline, CDR1 is SGHTA and CDR2 is FQGNSA. CDR3 loop: CASSASVGTEAFF. The CDR3 DNA reads as TGTGCCAGCAGCGCGTCGGTTGGGACTGAAGCTTTCTTC.

In this sample, this clonotype turned up many times. V is TRBV27 and J is TRBJ2-7, with D uncertain. The CDR3 is 12 amino acids. CDR1 is MNHEY and CDR2 is SMNVEV in the germline V gene (reference sequence). Trimming stripped 2 bases from V and 7 bases from J, with 9 bases between. The CDR3 coding sequence is TGTGCCAGCAGTTTACCGGGTAGGGAGCAGTACTTC. Translation: CASSLPGREQYF.

This clonotype was recorded many times. The chain uses TRBV12-3 or TRBV12-4 and TRBJ1-2, with D uncertain. V lost 6 bases, J lost 4 bases, and 9 bases lay in between. The CDR3 is made up of 12 amino acids. CDR3 DNA sequence: TGTGCCAGCAGAGACATCCTCTATGGCTACACCTTC. It encodes CASRDILYGYTF.

About this clonotype itself: The final CDR3 position lacks the conserved phenylalanine or tryptophan, pointing to a likely read error. The CDR3 loop is CASSFRDRDGYTV. The CDR3 nucleotides are TGCGCCAGCAGCTTCCGGGACAGGGATGGCTACACCGTC. The rearrangement joins TRBV5-1 to TRBJ1-2, with 9 bases fitting TRBD1. The CDR3 totals 13 residues. The V and J ends lost 2 bases and 6 bases, in that order; junction bases with no gene match: 2. Germline V gives CDR1 SGHRS, CDR2 YFSETQ.

V is TRBV12-3 or TRBV12-4 and J is TRBJ2-5, with D maybe TRBD2 (5 bases). The ends were cut back, 6 bases at V and 3 bases at J, with 17 bases in the middle. The CDR3 is 15 amino acids. The CDR3 is CASSRPAGGEETQYF. The CDR3 DNA is TGTGCCAGCAGCCGCCCGGCGGGTGGGGAAGAGACCCAGTACTTC.

J is TRBJ1-2 and V is TRBV10-3, with TRBD1 matching 9 bases. The germline gives CDR1 ENHRY, CDR2 SYGVKD. The CDR3 sequence is 15 residues long. The V gene end was trimmed by 4 bases and the J gene end by 6 bases; junction bases not matched to a gene: 9. The DNA for the CDR3 is TGTGCCATCAGTGGGGGAACCGGGACAGGGAATGGCTACACCTTC. Its protein product is CAISGGTGTGNGYTF.

This clonotype was observed at least ten times. This chain uses TRBV3-1 with TRBJ1-3, with TRBD1 identical over 9 bases. Germline assignment: CDR1 LGHDT and CDR2 YNNKEL (reference sequence). V dropped 8 bases and J dropped 4; count of bases not matched to a gene: 3. This CDR3 contains 13 residues. CDR3 sequence: CASGTGTGNTIYF. CDR3 nucleotides: TGTGCCAGCGGGACAGGGACGGGAAACACCATATATTTT. The complete variable domain, with remaining parts taken from reference TRBV3-1 and TRBJ1-3, reads DTAVSQTPKYLVTQMGNDKSIKCEQNLGHDTMYWYKQDSKKFLKIMFSYNNKELIINETVPNRFSPKSPDKAHLNLHINSLELGDSAVYFCASGTGTGNTIYFGEGSWLTVV.

This clonotype was counted ten times or more. A junction boundary mismatches the germline segment, possibly from a read error. The chain is built from TRBV28 and TRBJ1-5; D ambiguous. Germline values: CDR1 MDHEN, CDR2 SYDVKM. The CDR3 has 14 residues. The CDR3 DNA follows: TGTGCCAGCAGTCTCTTTCCTAGCGATCAGCCCCAGCATTTT. Protein sequence: CASSLFPSDQPQHF.

This clonotype was observed many times. This chain connects TRBV7-2 to TRBJ1-3, with TRBD1 as a possible D gene (5 bases). The germline V gene encodes CDR1 SGHTA and CDR2 FQGNSA. This CDR3 is 15 amino acids long. The V end was cut by 1 base, the J end by 8 bases, with 15 bases between. This CDR3 is CASSLGGGDGYTIYF. The CDR3 DNA sequence: TGTGCCAGCAGCTTAGGTGGAGGGGACGGATACACCATATATTTT. The full variable domain, completed using reference TRBV7-2 and TRBJ1-3, is GAGVSQSPSNKVTEKGKDVELRCDPISGHTALYWYRQSLGQGLEFLIYFQGNSAPDKSGLPSDRFSAERTGGSVSTLTIQRTQQEDSAVYLCASSLGGGDGYTIYFGEGSWLTVV.

CDR3 sequence: CAPANLRYTGELFF. Here the CDR3 DNA reads TGTGCCCCAGCAAATCTGCGGTACACCGGGGAGCTGTTTTTT. This sequence joins TRBV7-9 and TRBJ2-2, with D unclear. The CDR3 sequence is 14 residues long. Germline loops: CDR1 SEHNR, CDR2 FQNEAQ (reference sequence). Trimming removed 11 bases at V and 3 bases at J, with 16 bases between.